The present entry profiles one T cell receptor (beta chain) with its context. Its target is not known. The source of the sample is a study of CD8 T cells in Susac syndrome. Findings and limits, study-wide: Acknowledgment was made by the study that its TCR sequencing and HLA analysis involved a relatively small number of individuals.

Trimming left V 7 bases short and J 1 base short, with 14 bases between. This CDR3 has 14 amino acids. RNA totalling roughly 0.5 to 1 ug underwent reverse transcription with random hexamers. Amplification of TCR beta CDR3 across 54 Vbeta and 13 Jbeta was performed with immunoSEQ multiplex PCR. TCRdb reanalysed the immunoSEQ multiplex PCR reads using MiXCR and keeps one entry per CDR3 protein. The data contain around 230,000 distinct CDR3 sequences, 90% to 96% of them seen just once; the ten biggest clones take up around 0.1%. The receptor's source is a human donor with Susac syndrome. The chain couples TRBV12-3 or TRBV12-4 to TRBJ2-7; D is possibly TRBD2 (6 bases). What was sequenced was CD4+ T cells from PBMCs. In DNA, the CDR3 is TGTGCCAGCACCCCGGGACTTGAGTCCTACGAGCAGTACTTC. Translated: CASTPGLESYEQYF.